The subject of this entry is one TCR beta chain. There is no known antigen for this receptor. Base qualities are missing; no much larger clone stands one base away. The data derive from a study of prognosis after radiotherapy for stage I lung cancer (dated by TCRdb to about 2021). Turning to the overall study: Between April 2018 and 2019, some 20 patients with stage I NSCLC were enrolled in Nanjing, China. Over twelve patients had newly diagnosed primary stage I lung tumors, and about five had oligometastatic NSCLC after surgical resection of the primary tumor. Every patient was regarded as medically inoperable, because of comorbidities in about a dozen cases and refusal of surgery in 6 or 7 cases. The cohort was made up of 13 men and several women, with a median age of roughly 74 years and an age range of about 53 to 90 years. Tumor histology was squamous cell carcinoma in several patients and adenocarcinoma in roughly 13. SBRT was delivered in 3 to 5 fractions with a biologically effective dose of at least 100 Gy, and image-guided IMRT or VMAT was used for delivery. Concurrent therapy was not administered to any patient alongside SBRT. Distant metastases were developed by four of the 19 patients after SBRT, at a median of around seven months, whereas no significant progression was observed in the other 15 patients. Peripheral blood TCR beta repertoires were profiled in stage I NSCLC patients before and after stereotactic body radiotherapy, and the repertoires were related to distant failure. For each of the 20 or so patients, one blood sample was taken before SBRT and one after, so the study sequenced approximately 38 samples in total.

All patients had node-negative disease on CT and PET/CT, and none had a history of other malignancies or prior chemotherapy or radiotherapy. Around 6 milliliters of peripheral venous blood were drawn into EDTA tubes at each of two time points. Ficoll-Paque Plus density-gradient centrifugation was used to isolate PBMCs. Samples were stored at -80°C immediately after collection until analysis. Study-level results and caveats: No adjustment for multiple comparisons was applied to any of the reported P values. Differences by metastasis status were reportedly seen in TRBV and TRBJ usage frequencies, involving two V genes at baseline and, after SBRT, roughly ten V genes and two J genes. Post-SBRT Shannon entropy and its change from baseline were lower in patients who developed distant metastases; baseline Shannon entropy was not associated with metastases. After SBRT, the number of unique TCR clones decreased (median roughly 10,000 before versus several thousand after; Wilcoxon paired P=0.011). Whether the expanded TCR clones were tumor-specific was not determined. The study was limited by the small cohort and short follow-up, and independent validation of the study findings is required.

Two rounds of multiplex PCR on genomic DNA were used to amplify the TCR beta CDR3 region. The first PCR round used primers specific to each TRBV and TRBJ gene, with sequences filed in Chinese patent CN105087789A. Universal primers were used in the second PCR round. The Roche High Pure PCR Template Preparation Kit was used to extract genomic DNA from frozen PBMCs. Paired-end sequencing with 151 bp reads was performed on the libraries using an Illumina HiSeq 3000. Per the original workflow: CutAdapt was used to discard raw reads that did not contain the multiplex PCR primer sequences. PEAR was used to merge high-quality paired reads into contigs. By alignment to reference sequences, MiXCR assigned TRB V, D and J gene segments to each contig. CDR3 sequences were clustered by base quality and sequence similarity to remove sequencing errors. Shannon entropy normalized by the natural log of productive TCR sequence number was used as the measure of diversity. Clonality was defined as one minus Shannon entropy divided by the natural log of the number of unique clonotypes. Using the Youden index from ROC curves, the researchers picked the repertoire-metric cut-offs for progression-free survival, and all analyses were carried out in R 3.5.3. The public reads were run again by TCRdb, first through fastp at Q25 and then through MiXCR, and only productive beta chains were kept. Rows with one shared CDR3 protein collapse into an entry with the most common genes and DNA. TCRdb, rather than the study authors, made the V and J calls. The sample contains approximately 22,000 distinct CDR3 sequences, approximately 43% of them found a single time. Roughly 32% of the sample is held by the ten biggest clonotypes.

V loses 6 bases, J loses 0 bases, and the germline ends lie 11 bases apart. CDR1 and CDR2 (DFQATT, SNEGSKA) derive from the germline V gene (reference sequence). Including the terminal cysteine and phenylalanine, the CDR3 comprises 13 residues. Only the CDR3 DNA stays, 39 bases, in frame from base 1. The specimen was PBMCs, collected before or after stereotactic body radiation therapy (not recorded which). The chain joins TRBV20-1 to TRBJ1-1; no D gene is confidently identified. The clonotype comes from a donor at least 50 years old with non-small cell lung cancer. DNA sequence: TGCAGTGCCCGCGGTCACATGAACACTGAAGCTTTCTTT. Its coded protein is CSARGHMNTEAFF.